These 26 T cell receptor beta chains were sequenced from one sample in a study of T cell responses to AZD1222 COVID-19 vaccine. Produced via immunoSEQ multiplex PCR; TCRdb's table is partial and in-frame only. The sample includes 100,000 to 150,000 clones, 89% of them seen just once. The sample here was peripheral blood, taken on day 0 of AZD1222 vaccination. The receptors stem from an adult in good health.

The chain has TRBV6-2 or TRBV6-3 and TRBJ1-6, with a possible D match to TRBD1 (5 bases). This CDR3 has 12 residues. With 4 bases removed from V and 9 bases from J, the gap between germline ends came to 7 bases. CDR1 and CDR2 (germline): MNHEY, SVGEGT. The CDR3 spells CASSWGGSPLHF. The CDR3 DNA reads TGTGCCAGCAGTTGGGGGGGTTCACCCCTCCACTTT.

DNA for the CDR3: TGTGCCAGCAGCTTAGCGGGGGGGGCGGATACGCAGTATTTT. It encodes CASSLAGGADTQYF. The gene calls are TRBV7-2 and TRBJ2-3; weak D call: TRBD2 (7 bases). Germline assignment: CDR1 SGHTA and CDR2 FQGNSA. This CDR3 is 14 amino acids long. The V gene lost 0 bases and the J gene lost 6 bases, with 10 bases spanning the gap.

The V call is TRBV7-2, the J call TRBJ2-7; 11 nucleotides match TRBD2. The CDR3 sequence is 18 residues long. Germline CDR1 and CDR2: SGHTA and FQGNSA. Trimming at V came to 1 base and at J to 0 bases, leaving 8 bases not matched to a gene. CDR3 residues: CASSLGTSGLRDSYEQYF. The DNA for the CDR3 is TGTGCCAGCAGCTTAGGGACTAGCGGGTTACGGGACTCCTACGAGCAGTACTTC.

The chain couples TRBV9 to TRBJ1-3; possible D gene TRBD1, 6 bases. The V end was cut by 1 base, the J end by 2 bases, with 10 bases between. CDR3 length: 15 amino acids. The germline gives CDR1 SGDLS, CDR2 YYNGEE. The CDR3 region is CASSVSQGPGNTIYF. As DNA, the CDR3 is TGTGCCAGCAGCGTATCTCAGGGGCCTGGAAACACCATATATTTT.

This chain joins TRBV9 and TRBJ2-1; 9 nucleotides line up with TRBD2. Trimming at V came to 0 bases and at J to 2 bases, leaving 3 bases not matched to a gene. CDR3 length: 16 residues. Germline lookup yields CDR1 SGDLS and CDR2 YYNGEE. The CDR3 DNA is TGTGCCAGCAGCGTAGGCGCGGGGGGGCCCTACAATGAGCAGTTCTTC. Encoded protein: CASSVGAGGPYNEQFF.

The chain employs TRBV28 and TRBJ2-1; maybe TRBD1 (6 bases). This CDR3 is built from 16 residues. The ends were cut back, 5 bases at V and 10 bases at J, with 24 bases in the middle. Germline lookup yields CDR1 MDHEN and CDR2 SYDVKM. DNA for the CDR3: TGTGCCAGCAGTCCGACAGGACCCGCTACAGCCCAAGAGCAGTTCTTC. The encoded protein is CASSPTGPATAQEQFF. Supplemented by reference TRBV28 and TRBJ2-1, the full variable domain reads DVKVTQSSRYLVKRTGEKVFLECVQDMDHENMFWYRQDPGLGLRLIYFSYDVKMKEKGDIPEGYSVSREKKERFSLILESASTNQTSMYLCASSPTGPATAQEQFFGPGTRLTVL.

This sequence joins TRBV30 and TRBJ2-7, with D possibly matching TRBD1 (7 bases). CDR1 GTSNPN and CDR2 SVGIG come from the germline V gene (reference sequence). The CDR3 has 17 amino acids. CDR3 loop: CAGRPGGAPESSYEQYF. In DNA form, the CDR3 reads TGTGCAGGGAGGCCAGGGGGAGCGCCTGAAAGCTCCTACGAGCAGTACTTC.

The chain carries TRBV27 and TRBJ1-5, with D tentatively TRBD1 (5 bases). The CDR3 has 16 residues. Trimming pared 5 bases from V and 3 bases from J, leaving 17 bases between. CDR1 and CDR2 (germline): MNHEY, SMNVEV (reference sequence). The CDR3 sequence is CASSRAGERNNQPQHF. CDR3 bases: TGTGCCAGCAGTCGTGCGGGGGAGAGAAACAATCAGCCCCAGCATTTT.

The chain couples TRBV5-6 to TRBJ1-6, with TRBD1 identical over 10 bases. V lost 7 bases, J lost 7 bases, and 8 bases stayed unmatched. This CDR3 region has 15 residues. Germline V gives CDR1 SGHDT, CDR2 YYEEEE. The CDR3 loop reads CASLMGQGRNSPLHF. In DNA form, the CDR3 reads TGTGCCAGCCTAATGGGACAGGGGAGGAATTCACCCCTCCACTTT.

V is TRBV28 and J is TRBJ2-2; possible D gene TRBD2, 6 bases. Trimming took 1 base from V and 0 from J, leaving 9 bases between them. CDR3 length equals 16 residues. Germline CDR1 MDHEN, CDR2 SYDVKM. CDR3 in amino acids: CASSLSEGANTGELFF. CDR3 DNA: TGTGCCAGCAGTTTATCGGAGGGCGCGAACACCGGGGAGCTGTTTTTT. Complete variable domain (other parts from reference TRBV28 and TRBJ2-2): DVKVTQSSRYLVKRTGEKVFLECVQDMDHENMFWYRQDPGLGLRLIYFSYDVKMKEKGDIPEGYSVSREKKERFSLILESASTNQTSMYLCASSLSEGANTGELFFGEGSRLTVL.

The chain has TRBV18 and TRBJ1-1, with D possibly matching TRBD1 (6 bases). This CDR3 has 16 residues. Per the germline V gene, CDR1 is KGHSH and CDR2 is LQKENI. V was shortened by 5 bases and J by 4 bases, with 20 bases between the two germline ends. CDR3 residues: CASSKVLSGVGTEAFF. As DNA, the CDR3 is TGTGCCAGCTCAAAGGTCTTATCAGGGGTCGGCACTGAAGCTTTCTTT. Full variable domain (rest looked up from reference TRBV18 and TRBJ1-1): NAGVMQNPRHLVRRRGQEARLRCSPMKGHSHVYWYRQLPEEGLKFMVYLQKENIIDESGMPKERFSAEFPKEGPSILRIQQVVRGDSAAYFCASSKVLSGVGTEAFFGQGTRLTVV.

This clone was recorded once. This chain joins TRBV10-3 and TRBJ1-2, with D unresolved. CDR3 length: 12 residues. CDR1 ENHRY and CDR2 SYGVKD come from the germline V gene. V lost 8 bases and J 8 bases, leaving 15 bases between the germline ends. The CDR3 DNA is TGTGCCATCCAGCCCGGGAGTGGAGGCTACACCTTC. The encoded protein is CAIQPGSGGYTF.

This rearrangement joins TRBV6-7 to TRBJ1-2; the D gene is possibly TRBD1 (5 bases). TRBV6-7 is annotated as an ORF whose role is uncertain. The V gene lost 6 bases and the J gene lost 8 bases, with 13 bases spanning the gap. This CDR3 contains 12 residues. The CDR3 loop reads CASRALGQGYTF. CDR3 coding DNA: TGTGCCAGCAGAGCCCTCGGACAAGGCTACACCTTC.

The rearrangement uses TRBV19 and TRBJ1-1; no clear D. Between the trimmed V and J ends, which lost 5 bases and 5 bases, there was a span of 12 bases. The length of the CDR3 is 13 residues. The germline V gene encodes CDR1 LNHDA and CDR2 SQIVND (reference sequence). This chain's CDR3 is CASSQGMLTEAFF. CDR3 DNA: TGTGCCAGTAGTCAAGGGATGCTAACTGAAGCTTTCTTT. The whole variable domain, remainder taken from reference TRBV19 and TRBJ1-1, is DGGITQSPKYLFRKEGQNVTLSCEQNLNHDAMYWYRQDPGQGLRLIYYSQIVNDFQKGDIAEGYSVSREKKESFPLTVTSAQKNPTAFYLCASSQGMLTEAFFGQGTRLTVV.

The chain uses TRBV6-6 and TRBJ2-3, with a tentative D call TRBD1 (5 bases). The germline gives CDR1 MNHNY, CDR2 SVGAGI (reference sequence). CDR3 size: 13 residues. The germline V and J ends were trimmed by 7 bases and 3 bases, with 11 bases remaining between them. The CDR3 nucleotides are TGTGCCAGCACTCCCGCAGGGACAGATACGCAGTATTTT. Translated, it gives CASTPAGTDTQYF.

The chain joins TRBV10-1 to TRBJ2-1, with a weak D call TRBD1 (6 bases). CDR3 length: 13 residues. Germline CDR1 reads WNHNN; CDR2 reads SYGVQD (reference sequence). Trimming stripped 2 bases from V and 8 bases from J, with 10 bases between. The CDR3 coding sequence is TGCGCCAGCAGTGAGCCAGGGGCGTATGAGCAGTTCTTC. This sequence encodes CASSEPGAYEQFF.

This CDR3 is CARIIRRQDSYEQYF. The CDR3, as DNA: TGTGCCAGGATTATCCGACGGCAGGACAGCTACGAGCAGTACTTC. The chain employs TRBV7-9 and TRBJ2-7; D is perhaps TRBD1 (6 bases). CDR3 length equals 15 residues. V was clipped by 9 bases and J by 3 bases, with 21 bases between them. Germline CDR1 and CDR2: SEHNR and FQNEAQ (reference sequence).

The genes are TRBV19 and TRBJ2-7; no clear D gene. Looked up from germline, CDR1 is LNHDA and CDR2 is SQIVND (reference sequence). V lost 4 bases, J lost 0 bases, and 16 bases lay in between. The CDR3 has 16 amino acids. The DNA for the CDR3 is TGTGCCAGTAGTACCCGGTACGGGCAGTACTCCTACGAGCAGTACTTC. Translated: CASSTRYGQYSYEQYF.

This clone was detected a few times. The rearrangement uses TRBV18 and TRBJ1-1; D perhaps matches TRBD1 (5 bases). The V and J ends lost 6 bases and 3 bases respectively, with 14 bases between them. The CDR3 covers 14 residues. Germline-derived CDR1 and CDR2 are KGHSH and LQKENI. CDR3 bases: TGTGCCAGCTCCTTAGGGGTAGGGGACACTGAAGCTTTCTTT. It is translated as CASSLGVGDTEAFF.

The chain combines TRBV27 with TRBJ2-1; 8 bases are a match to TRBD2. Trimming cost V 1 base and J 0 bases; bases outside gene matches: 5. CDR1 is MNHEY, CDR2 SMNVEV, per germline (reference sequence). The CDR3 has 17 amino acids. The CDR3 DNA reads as TGTGCCAGCAGTTTATTCCCAAGCGGGAGCTCCTACAATGAGCAGTTCTTC. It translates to CASSLFPSGSSYNEQFF.

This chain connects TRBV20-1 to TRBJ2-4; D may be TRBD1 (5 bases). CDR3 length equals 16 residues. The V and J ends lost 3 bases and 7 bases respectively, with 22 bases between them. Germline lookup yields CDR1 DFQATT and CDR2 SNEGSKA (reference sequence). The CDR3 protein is CSASELPGQGWNIQYF. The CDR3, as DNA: TGCAGTGCTAGTGAGCTCCCGGGCCAGGGTTGGAACATTCAGTACTTC.

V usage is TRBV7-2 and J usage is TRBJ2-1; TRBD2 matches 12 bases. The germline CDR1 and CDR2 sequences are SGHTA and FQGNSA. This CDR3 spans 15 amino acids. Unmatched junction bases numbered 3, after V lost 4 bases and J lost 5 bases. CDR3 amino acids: CASSSLAGGNNEQFF. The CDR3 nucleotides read TGTGCCAGCAGCTCACTAGCGGGGGGTAACAATGAGCAGTTCTTC. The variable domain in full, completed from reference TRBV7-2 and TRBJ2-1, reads GAGVSQSPSNKVTEKGKDVELRCDPISGHTALYWYRQSLGQGLEFLIYFQGNSAPDKSGLPSDRFSAERTGGSVSTLTIQRTQQEDSAVYLCASSSLAGGNNEQFFGPGTRLTVL.

The CDR3 DNA follows: TGTGCCAGCAGCCAAGAAGGGACAGTTAGCACAGATACGCAGTATTTT. Translated, it gives CASSQEGTVSTDTQYF. This sequence joins TRBV3-1 (or the pseudogene TRBV3-2) and TRBJ2-3, with 7 bases fitting TRBD1. Germline lookup yields CDR1 LGHDT and CDR2 YNNKEL (reference sequence). This CDR3 contains 16 residues. The V gene end was trimmed by 0 bases and the J gene end by 0 bases; junction bases not matched to a gene: 3.

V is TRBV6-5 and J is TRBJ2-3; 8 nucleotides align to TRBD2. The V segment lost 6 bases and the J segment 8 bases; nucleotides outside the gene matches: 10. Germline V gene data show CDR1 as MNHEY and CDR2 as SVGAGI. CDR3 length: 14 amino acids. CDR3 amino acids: CASRAGTRGGTQYF. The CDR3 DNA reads TGTGCCAGCAGGGCCGGGACTAGGGGCGGTACGCAGTATTTT.

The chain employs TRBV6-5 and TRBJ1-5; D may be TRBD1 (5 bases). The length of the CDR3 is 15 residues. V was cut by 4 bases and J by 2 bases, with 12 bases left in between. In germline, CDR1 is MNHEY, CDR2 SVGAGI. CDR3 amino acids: CASSSQGLGNQPQHF. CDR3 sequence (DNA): TGTGCCAGCAGTTCTCAGGGACTCGGCAATCAGCCCCAGCATTTT.

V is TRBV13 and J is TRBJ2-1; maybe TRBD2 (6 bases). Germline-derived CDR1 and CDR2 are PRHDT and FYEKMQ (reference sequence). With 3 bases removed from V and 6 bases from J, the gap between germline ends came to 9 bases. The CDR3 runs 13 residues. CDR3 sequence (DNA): TGTGCCAGCAGCTTGACTAGACCCAATGAGCAGTTCTTC. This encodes CASSLTRPNEQFF.